Below, 13 T cell receptor beta chains from the same sample are listed, as sequenced in a study of shared clonotypes between healthy human individuals. The naive CD8 population came from CD45RO-negative cells selected for CCR7, without terminally differentiated effector memory CD45RA+ cells. Sequencing used immunoSEQ multiplex PCR; TCRdb keeps in-frame clones, though not all of them. The sample carries about 2.2 million clones, about 93% recorded once. Source material: naive CD8+ T cells from PBMCs. Every receptor here comes from a young man in good health. Some clones in this sample may be carry-over from other donors' samples.

This clone was detected once. This chain joins TRBV6-6 and TRBJ2-6; D call uncertain. Trimming took 9 bases from V and 0 from J, leaving 6 bases between them. The CDR3 consists of 13 residues. CDR1 MNHNY and CDR2 SVGAGI come from the germline V gene (reference sequence). The CDR3, as DNA: TGTGCCAGTACCTCCTCTGGGGCCAACGTCCTGACTTTC. This gives the protein CASTSSGANVLTF.

The chain has TRBV7-2 and TRBJ2-2; no reliable D call. CDR1 is SGHTA and CDR2 is FQGNSA in the germline V gene. The CDR3 extends over 13 amino acids. Trimming took 4 bases from V and 7 from J, leaving 10 bases between them. The CDR3 bases are TGTGCCAGCAGCTACCGCGAAAGCGGGGAGCTGTTTTTT. This sequence encodes CASSYRESGELFF.

This sequence joins TRBV29-1 and TRBJ1-2; 12 bases are shared with TRBD1. CDR3 length equals 14 residues. Germline-derived CDR1 and CDR2 are SQVTM and ANQGSEA. DNA for the CDR3: TGCAGTTTCGGGACAGGGGGCCAGAACTATGGCTACACCTTC. It encodes CSFGTGGQNYGYTF.

The chain recombines TRBV4-3 with TRBJ2-2; 7 bases match TRBD2. Germline CDR1 LGHNA, CDR2 YSLEER. The V and J ends lost 1 base and 0 bases, in that order; junction bases with no gene match: 8. This CDR3 has 18 amino acids. The CDR3 sequence: CASSQVSPSGSNTGELFF. CDR3 DNA sequence: TGCGCCAGCAGCCAAGTATCGCCTAGCGGCTCGAACACCGGGGAGCTGTTTTTT.

The genes are TRBV7-8 and TRBJ2-3; tentatively, D is TRBD2 (5 bases). Trimming took off 3 bases at V and 2 bases at J, with 12 bases between the two ends. Germline CDR1 and CDR2: SGHVS and FQNEAQ. The CDR3 has 15 residues. CDR3 coding DNA: TGTGCCAGCAGCTTGATGGCGGGTCACACAGATACGCAGTATTTT. Amino acid sequence: CASSLMAGHTDTQYF.

The chain uses TRBV29-1 and TRBJ2-1; D uncertain. The CDR3 is made up of 16 amino acids. V dropped 6 bases and J dropped 4 bases, with 22 bases sitting between them. From germline, CDR1 is SQVTM and CDR2 ANQGSEA. The chain's CDR3 is CSVPLVGITGYNEQFF. The DNA for the CDR3 is TGCAGCGTCCCCTTGGTTGGGATAACGGGTTACAATGAGCAGTTCTTC.

The chain couples TRBV6-5 to TRBJ2-7; the D gene could be TRBD1 or TRBD2 (5 bases each). The ends were cut back, 0 bases at V and 7 bases at J, with 19 bases in the middle. The CDR3 runs to 16 residues. CDR1 and CDR2 (germline): MNHEY, SVGAGI. The CDR3 is CASSYSTGPTTWEQYF. CDR3 bases: TGTGCCAGCAGTTACTCGACGGGACCGACGACCTGGGAGCAGTACTTC.

This clone occurred once. The gene calls are TRBV7-3 and TRBJ2-3; 7 bases map to TRBD1. In germline, CDR1 is SGHTA, CDR2 FQGTGA. The CDR3 spans 16 residues. V shed 5 bases and J 2 bases; nucleotides not matched to a gene: 10. CDR3 sequence: CASSRIRDSTTDTQYF. DNA for the CDR3: TGTGCCAGCAGCAGAATCCGGGACAGCACCACAGATACGCAGTATTTT. Based on the CDR3 plus reference TRBV7-3 and TRBJ2-3, the full variable domain is GAGVSQTPSNKVTEKGKYVELRCDPISGHTALYWYRQSLGQGPEFLIYFQGTGAADDSGLPNDRFFAVRPEGSVSTLKIQRTERGDSAVYLCASSRIRDSTTDTQYFGPGTRLTVL.

The chain recombines TRBV25-1 with TRBJ2-1, with D hard to call. The CDR3 totals 14 residues. Germline values: CDR1 MGHDK, CDR2 SYGVNS. The V gene lost 3 bases and the J gene lost 4 bases, with 10 bases spanning the gap. CDR3 nucleotides: TGTGCCAGCAGTGATAGGGCCAGGTACAATGAGCAGTTCTTC. Translated: CASSDRARYNEQFF.

CDR3 amino acids: CASSSTEGAYEQYF. The CDR3 DNA sequence: TGTGCCAGCAGTTCTACGGAGGGGGCCTACGAGCAGTACTTC. The rearrangement links TRBV27 to TRBJ2-7; the D call may be TRBD1 or TRBD2 (6 bases each). The V end lost 4 bases, the J end lost 2 bases, and 12 bases lay between the germline ends. The CDR3 is made up of 14 amino acids. Germline CDR1 and CDR2: MNHEY and SMNVEV (reference sequence).

The chain has TRBV27 and TRBJ2-1; TRBD2 matches at 9 bases. J was trimmed by 7 bases and V by 9 bases; bases with no gene match: 4. Germline V gives CDR1 MNHEY, CDR2 SMNVEV (reference sequence). The CDR3 extends over 12 amino acids. The CDR3 is CASAGGINEQFF. CDR3 sequence (DNA): TGTGCCAGTGCGGGAGGGATAAATGAGCAGTTCTTC.

This chain joins TRBV28 and TRBJ2-5; 10 bases line up with TRBD1. V was clipped by 3 bases and J by 4 bases; unmatched bases: 2. Germline V lookup: CDR1 MDHEN, CDR2 SYDVKM. The CDR3 covers 14 residues. The CDR3 loop reads CASSLDRGGETQYF. The CDR3 nucleotides read TGTGCCAGCAGTTTGGACAGGGGGGGAGAGACCCAGTACTTC.

This chain joins TRBV10-3 and TRBJ1-2; weak D call: TRBD1 (5 bases). From germline, CDR1 is ENHRY and CDR2 SYGVKD. Trimming pared 0 bases from V and 7 bases from J, leaving 12 bases between. The CDR3 is 14 residues long. The DNA of the CDR3 is TGTGCCATCAGTGAGTCGGTACAGGACGGTGGCTACACCTTC. This codes for CAISESVQDGGYTF.